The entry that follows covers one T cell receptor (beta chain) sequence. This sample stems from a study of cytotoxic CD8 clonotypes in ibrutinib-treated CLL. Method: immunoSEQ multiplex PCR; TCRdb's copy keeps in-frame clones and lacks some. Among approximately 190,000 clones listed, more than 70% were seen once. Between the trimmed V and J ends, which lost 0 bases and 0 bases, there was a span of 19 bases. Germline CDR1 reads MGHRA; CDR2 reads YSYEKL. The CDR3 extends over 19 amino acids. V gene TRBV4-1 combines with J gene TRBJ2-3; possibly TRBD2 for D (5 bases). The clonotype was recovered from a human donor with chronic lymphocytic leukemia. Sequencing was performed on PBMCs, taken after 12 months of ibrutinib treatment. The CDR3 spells CASSQDWSSVPASTDTQYF. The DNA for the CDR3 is TGCGCCAGCAGCCAAGATTGGAGTAGCGTCCCGGCTAGCACAGATACGCAGTATTTT.